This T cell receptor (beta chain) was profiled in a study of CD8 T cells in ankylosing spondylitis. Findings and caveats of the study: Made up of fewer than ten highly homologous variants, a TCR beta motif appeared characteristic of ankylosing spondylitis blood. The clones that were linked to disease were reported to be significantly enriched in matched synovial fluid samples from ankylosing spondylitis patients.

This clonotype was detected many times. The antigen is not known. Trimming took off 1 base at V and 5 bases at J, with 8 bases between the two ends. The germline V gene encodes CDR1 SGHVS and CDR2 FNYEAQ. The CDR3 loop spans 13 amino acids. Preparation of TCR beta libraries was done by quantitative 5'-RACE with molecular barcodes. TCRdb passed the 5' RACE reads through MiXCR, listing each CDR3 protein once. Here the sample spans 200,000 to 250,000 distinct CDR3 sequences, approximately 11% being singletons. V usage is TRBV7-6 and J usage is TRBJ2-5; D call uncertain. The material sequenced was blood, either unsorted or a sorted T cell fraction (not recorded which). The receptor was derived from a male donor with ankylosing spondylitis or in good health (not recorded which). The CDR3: CASSLGDLETQYF. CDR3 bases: TGTGCCAGCAGCTTAGGAGATCTGGAGACCCAGTACTTC.